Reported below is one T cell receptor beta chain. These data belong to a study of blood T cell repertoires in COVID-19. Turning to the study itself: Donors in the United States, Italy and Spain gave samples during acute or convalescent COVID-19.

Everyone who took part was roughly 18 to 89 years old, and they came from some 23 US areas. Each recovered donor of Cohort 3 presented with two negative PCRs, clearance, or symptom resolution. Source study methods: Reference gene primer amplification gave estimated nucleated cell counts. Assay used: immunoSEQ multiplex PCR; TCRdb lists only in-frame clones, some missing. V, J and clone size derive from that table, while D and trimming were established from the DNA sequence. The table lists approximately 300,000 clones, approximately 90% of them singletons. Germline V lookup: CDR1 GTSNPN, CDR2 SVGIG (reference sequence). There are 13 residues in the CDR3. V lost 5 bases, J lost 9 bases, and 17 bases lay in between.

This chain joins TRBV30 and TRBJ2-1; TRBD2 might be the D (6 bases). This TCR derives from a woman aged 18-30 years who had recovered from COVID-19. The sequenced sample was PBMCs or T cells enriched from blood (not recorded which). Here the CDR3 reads CAWDSTRRGEQFF. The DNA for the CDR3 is TGTGCCTGGGACAGTACCCGGCGGGGTGAGCAGTTCTTC.